The rows below give T cell receptor beta chains drawn from one sample of a study of Graves' ophthalmopathy and Graves' hyperthyroidism. TCRdb re-analysed the multiplex PCR reads in MiXCR, keeping a single row per CDR3 protein. The sample yields approximately 150,000 distinct CDR3 sequences, 35% to 50% seen once. Source material: peripheral blood. These receptors were obtained from a man younger than 45 with Graves' ophthalmopathy. Each CDR3 is given with its conserved first and last residue. D genes are given only for firm matches. A clone size is listed for some rows: how often the clone was seen (once, few, many), or a class if it is expanded.

size | J | V | D | DNA | CDR3
- | TRBJ2-2 | TRBV12-3/TRBV12-4 | TRBD2 | TGTGCCAGCAGGAAACCGGGACTAGCGGGGAGAAACACCGGGGAGCTGTTTTTT | CASRKPGLAGRNTGELFF
many | TRBJ2-2 | TRBV5-1 | - | TGCGCCAGCAGCCTTCTCCCCGGCACGGGGAACACCGGGGAGCTGTTTTTT | CASSLLPGTGNTGELFF
many | TRBJ2-4 | TRBV6-2/TRBV6-3 | - | TGTGCCAGCAGCTTCAGGTCTCTAGCCAAAAACATTCAGTACTTC | CASSFRSLAKNIQYF
- | TRBJ2-7 | TRBV28 | - | TGTGCCAGCAGTTCCCGGGCTCAAAGAGGCTTCGAGCAGTACTTC | CASSSRAQRGFEQYF
- | TRBJ1-1 | TRBV12-3/TRBV12-4 | TRBD1 | TGTGCCAGCAGTTCGAACAGGGGCGCGGGTTCGGCCACTGAAGCTTTCTTT | CASSSNRGAGSATEAFF
many | TRBJ2-7 | TRBV4-1 | - | TGCGCCAGCAGCCTGACAGGCGGGGGTTACGAGCAGTACTTC | CASSLTGGGYEQYF
- | TRBJ2-7 | TRBV20-1 | TRBD1 | TGCAGTGCTAGGATGACAGGGGCCTCCGACGAGCAGTACTTC | CSARMTGASDEQYF
- | TRBJ2-7 | TRBV29-1 | - | TGCGGAGTTTATGGAGGGGCTAGTAACGAGCAGTACTTC | CGVYGGASNEQYF
- | TRBJ1-2 | TRBV7-8 | - | TGTGCCAGCAGCTTAGGCGGTCGGACGCATGGCTACACCTTC | CASSLGGRTHGYTF
many | TRBJ1-1 | TRBV9 | - | TGTGCCAGCGCGGCTTTTAGGGACACTGAAGCTTTCTTT | CASAAFRDTEAFF
many | TRBJ1-2 | TRBV29-1 | TRBD1 | TGCAGCGCGGGGGACAGGGGTGACTATGGCTACACCTTC | CSAGDRGDYGYTF
- | TRBJ1-1 | TRBV7-9 | - | TGTGCCAGCCAAAGGTATAGGGACACTGAAGCTTTCTTT | CASQRYRDTEAFF
many | TRBJ2-2 | TRBV29-1 | - | TGCAGCGTCACTTCTAGCAGCCTGAACACCGGGGAGCTGTTTTTT | CSVTSSSLNTGELFF